The rows below give T cell receptor beta chains drawn from one sample of a study of blood T cell repertoires in COVID-19. Profiling relied on immunoSEQ multiplex PCR, and the TCRdb table lists in-frame clones only, not all of them. Of approximately 150,000 clones listed, approximately 80% are singletons. What was sequenced was peripheral blood. The source of these receptors is a woman in her 50s in a cohort sampled during active or convalescent COVID-19. The CDR3 runs from the conserved cysteine through the conserved F or W. The D gene is left open where the match is weak. Some rows mark clone size as missing; the rest say once, few, many or name a class of expanded clone.

abundance	d_gene	v_gene	j_gene	CDR3aa	CDR3nt
-	-	TRBV19	TRBJ2-7	CASSIGAPYEQYF	TGTGCCAGTAGTATAGGGGCACCTTACGAGCAGTACTTC
-	-	TRBV28	TRBJ1-2	CASIGQTNYGYTF	TGTGCCAGCATTGGTCAGACTAACTATGGCTACACCTTC
-	TRBD1	TRBV5-1	TRBJ1-6	CASRRQGSSYNSPLHF	TGCGCCAGCAGACGACAGGGTAGCTCCTATAATTCACCCCTCCACTTT
-	-	TRBV6-5	TRBJ1-3	CASGRESRSGNTIYF	TGTGCCAGCGGGAGGGAATCTCGCTCTGGAAACACCATATATTTT
-	TRBD1	TRBV5-1	TRBJ1-2	CASSPTGTADPYGYTF	TGCGCCAGCAGCCCTACAGGGACAGCGGACCCCTATGGCTACACCTTC
-	-	TRBV6-6	TRBJ1-2	CASSSVTGFDYGYTF	TGTGCCAGCAGTTCGGTAACAGGGTTCGACTATGGCTACACCTTC
-	-	TRBV7-2	TRBJ2-1	CASSLNVRSYNEQFF	TGTGCCAGCAGCTTAAATGTCCGCTCCTACAATGAGCAGTTCTTC
-	-	TRBV7-9	TRBJ1-2	CASSLEHGYTF	TGTGCCAGCAGCTTAGAGCATGGCTACACCTTC
-	TRBD2	TRBV4-1	TRBJ2-1	CASSQDETSYDNEQFF	TGCGCCAGCAGCCAAGATGAGACTAGCTACGACAATGAGCAGTTCTTC
-	TRBD1	TRBV5-8	TRBJ2-7	CASSLRGQDGEQYF	TGTGCCAGCAGCCTCCGCGGACAGGACGGCGAGCAGTACTTC
-	-	TRBV6-5	TRBJ1-6	CASSRDSVNSPLHF	TGTGCCAGCAGTCGCGACAGCGTAAATTCACCCCTCCACTTT
-	-	TRBV11-2	TRBJ1-1	CASSLEGRGYGEAFF	TGTGCCAGCAGCTTAGAGGGCCGGGGGTATGGTGAAGCTTTCTTT
-	TRBD1	TRBV30	TRBJ1-1	CAWSGRTGVVNTEAFF	TGTGCCTGGAGTGGCAGGACAGGGGTGGTGAACACTGAAGCTTTCTTT
-	TRBD2	TRBV11-2	TRBJ2-7	CASSLGPGGSEQYF	TGTGCCAGCAGCTTAGGGCCCGGGGGGTCCGAGCAGTACTTC
-	TRBD2	TRBV12-3/TRBV12-4	TRBJ2-5	CASSLGGGATQYF	TGTGCCAGCAGTTTAGGCGGGGGGGCTACCCAGTACTTC
-	-	TRBV5-6	TRBJ2-7	CASSGGRGSSYEQYF	TGTGCCAGCAGCGGCGGGCGGGGTAGCTCCTACGAGCAGTACTTC
-	-	TRBV7-9	TRBJ2-5	CASSLARTTQETQYF	TGTGCCAGCAGCTTAGCTCGAACTACTCAAGAGACCCAGTACTTC
-	TRBD1	TRBV7-6	TRBJ2-1	CASSHGTGAYNEQFF	TGTGCCAGCAGTCACGGGACAGGGGCCTACAATGAGCAGTTCTTC
-	-	TRBV19	TRBJ1-1	CASITYSSEAFF	TGTGCCAGTATCACCTATTCGAGTGAAGCTTTCTTT
-	TRBD1	TRBV30	TRBJ1-5	CAWTHGTGSGQPQHF	TGTGCCTGGACCCACGGGACAGGGTCTGGACAGCCCCAGCATTTT
-	-	TRBV14	TRBJ1-1	CASSPLGRGNTEAFF	TGTGCCAGCAGCCCACTGGGCCGGGGGAACACTGAAGCTTTCTTT
-	-	TRBV10-3	TRBJ1-2	CAISEWGQDYGYTF	TGTGCCATCAGTGAGTGGGGGCAAGACTATGGCTACACCTTC
-	TRBD1	TRBV2	TRBJ2-6	CASRDGTGRSGANVLTF	TGTGCCAGCAGGGATGGGACAGGGCGCTCTGGGGCCAACGTCCTGACTTTC
-	TRBD2	TRBV30	TRBJ2-3	CAWSIVAGGLDTQYF	TGTGCCTGGAGTATTGTAGCGGGGGGGCTAGATACGCAGTATTTT
-	-	TRBV29-1	TRBJ1-1	CSVENRVWPEAFF	TGCAGCGTTGAAAACAGGGTTTGGCCTGAAGCTTTCTTT
-	TRBD1	TRBV9	TRBJ1-1	CASSQTGGTEAFF	TGTGCCAGCAGCCAAACAGGGGGGACTGAAGCTTTCTTT
once	-	TRBV12-3/TRBV12-4	TRBJ1-5	CASTQDWNQPQHF	TGTGCCAGCACCCAAGACTGGAATCAGCCCCAGCATTTT
-	TRBD2	TRBV7-8	TRBJ2-1	CASSPRGTSVHEQFF	TGTGCCAGCAGCCCCCGCGGGACTAGCGTCCATGAGCAGTTCTTC